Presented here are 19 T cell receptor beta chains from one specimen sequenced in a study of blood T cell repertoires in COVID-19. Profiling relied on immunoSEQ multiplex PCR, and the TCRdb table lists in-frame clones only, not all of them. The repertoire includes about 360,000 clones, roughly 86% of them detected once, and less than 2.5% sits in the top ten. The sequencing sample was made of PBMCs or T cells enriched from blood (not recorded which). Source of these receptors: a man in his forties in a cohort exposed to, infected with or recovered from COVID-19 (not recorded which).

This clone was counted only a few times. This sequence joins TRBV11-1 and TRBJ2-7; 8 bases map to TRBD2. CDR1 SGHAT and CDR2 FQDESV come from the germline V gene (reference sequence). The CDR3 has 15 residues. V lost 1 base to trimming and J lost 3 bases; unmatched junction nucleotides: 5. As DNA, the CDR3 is TGTGCCAGCAGCTTAGGGGTAGCGGGGAGCTACGAGCAGTACTTC. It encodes CASSLGVAGSYEQYF.

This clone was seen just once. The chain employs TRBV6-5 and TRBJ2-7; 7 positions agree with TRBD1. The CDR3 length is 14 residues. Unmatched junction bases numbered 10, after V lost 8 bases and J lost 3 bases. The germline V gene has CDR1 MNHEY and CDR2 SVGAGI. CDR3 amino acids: CASRKNRDSYEQYF. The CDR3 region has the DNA TGTGCCAGCCGGAAAAACCGGGACAGCTACGAGCAGTACTTC.

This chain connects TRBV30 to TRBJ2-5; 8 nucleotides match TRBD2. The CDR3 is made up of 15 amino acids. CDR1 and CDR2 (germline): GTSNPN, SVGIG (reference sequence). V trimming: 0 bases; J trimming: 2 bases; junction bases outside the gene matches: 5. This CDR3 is CAWSVGPGGQETQYF. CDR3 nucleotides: TGTGCCTGGAGTGTAGGTCCGGGAGGGCAAGAGACCCAGTACTTC. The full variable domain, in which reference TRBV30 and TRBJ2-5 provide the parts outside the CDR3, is SQTIHQWPATLVQPVGSPLSLECTVEGTSNPNLYWYRQAAGRGLQLLFYSVGIGQISSEVPQNLSASRPQDRQFILSSKKLLLSDSGFYLCAWSVGPGGQETQYFGPGTRLLVL.

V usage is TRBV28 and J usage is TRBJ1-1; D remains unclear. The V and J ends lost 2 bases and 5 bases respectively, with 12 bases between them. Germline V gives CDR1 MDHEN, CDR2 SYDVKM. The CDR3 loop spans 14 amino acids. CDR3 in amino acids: CASSLPGLKTEAFF. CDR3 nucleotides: TGTGCCAGCAGTTTACCCGGGTTAAAGACTGAAGCTTTCTTT. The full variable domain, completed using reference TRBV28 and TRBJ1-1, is DVKVTQSSRYLVKRTGEKVFLECVQDMDHENMFWYRQDPGLGLRLIYFSYDVKMKEKGDIPEGYSVSREKKERFSLILESASTNQTSMYLCASSLPGLKTEAFFGQGTRLTVV.

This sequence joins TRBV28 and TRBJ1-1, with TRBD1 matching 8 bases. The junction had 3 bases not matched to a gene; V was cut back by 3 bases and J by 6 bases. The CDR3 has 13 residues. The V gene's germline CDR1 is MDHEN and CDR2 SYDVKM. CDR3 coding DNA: TGTGCCAGCAGTTTGAGACAGGGGTCTGAAGCTTTCTTT. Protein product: CASSLRQGSEAFF.

The CDR3 loop is CASSQREATEQFF. CDR3 nucleotide sequence: TGTGCCAGCAGCCAACGCGAGGCGACTGAGCAGTTCTTC. The rearrangement links TRBV3-1 (or the pseudogene TRBV3-2) to TRBJ2-1; D gene ambiguous. Trimming shortened V by 2 bases and J by 9 bases, and 11 bases separated the two germline ends. The CDR3 is made up of 13 amino acids. CDR1 and CDR2 from the germline V gene are LGHDT and YNNKEL (reference sequence).

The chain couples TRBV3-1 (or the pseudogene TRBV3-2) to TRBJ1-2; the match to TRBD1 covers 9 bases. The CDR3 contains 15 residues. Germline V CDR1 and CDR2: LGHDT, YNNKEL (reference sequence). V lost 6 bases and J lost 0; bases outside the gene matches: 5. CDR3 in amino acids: CASRGQGIANYGYTF. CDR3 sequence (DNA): TGTGCCAGCAGGGGACAGGGCATAGCTAACTATGGCTACACCTTC.

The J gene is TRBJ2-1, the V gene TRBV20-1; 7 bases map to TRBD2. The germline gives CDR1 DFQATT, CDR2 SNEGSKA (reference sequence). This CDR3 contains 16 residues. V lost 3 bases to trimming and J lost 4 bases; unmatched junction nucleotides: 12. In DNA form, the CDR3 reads TGCAGTGCTAGTACATCGTATAGCGGGCGATACAATGAGCAGTTCTTC. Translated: CSASTSYSGRYNEQFF.

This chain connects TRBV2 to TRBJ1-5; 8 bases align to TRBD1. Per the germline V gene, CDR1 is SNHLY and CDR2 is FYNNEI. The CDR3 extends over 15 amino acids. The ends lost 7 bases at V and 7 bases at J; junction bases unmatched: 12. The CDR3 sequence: CASTTETGAGQPQHF. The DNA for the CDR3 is TGTGCCAGCACCACAGAGACAGGGGCAGGGCAGCCCCAGCATTTT. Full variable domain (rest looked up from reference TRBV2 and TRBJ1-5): EPEVTQTPSHQVTQMGQEVILRCVPISNHLYFYWYRQILGQKVEFLVSFYNNEISEKSEIFDDQFSVERPDGSNFTLKIRSTKLEDSAMYFCASTTETGAGQPQHFGDGTRLSIL.

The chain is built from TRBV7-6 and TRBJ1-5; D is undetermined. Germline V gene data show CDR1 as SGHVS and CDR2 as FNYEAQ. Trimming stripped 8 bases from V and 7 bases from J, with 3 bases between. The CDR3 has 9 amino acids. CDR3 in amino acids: CASLQPQHF. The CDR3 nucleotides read TGTGCCAGCCTACAGCCCCAGCATTTT.

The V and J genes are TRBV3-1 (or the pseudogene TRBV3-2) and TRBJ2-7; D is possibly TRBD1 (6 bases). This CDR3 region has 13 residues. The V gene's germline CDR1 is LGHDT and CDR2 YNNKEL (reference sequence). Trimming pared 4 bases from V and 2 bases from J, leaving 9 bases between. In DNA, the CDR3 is TGTGCCAGCAGCCCACAGGGCGCCTACGAGCAGTACTTC. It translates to CASSPQGAYEQYF.

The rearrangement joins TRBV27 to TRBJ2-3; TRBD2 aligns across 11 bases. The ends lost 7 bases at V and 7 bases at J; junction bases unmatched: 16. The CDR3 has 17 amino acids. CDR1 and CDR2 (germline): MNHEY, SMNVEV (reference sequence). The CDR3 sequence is CASTILPLAGGPNTQYF. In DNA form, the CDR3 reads TGTGCCAGCACCATCTTACCTTTAGCGGGAGGGCCGAATACGCAGTATTTT.

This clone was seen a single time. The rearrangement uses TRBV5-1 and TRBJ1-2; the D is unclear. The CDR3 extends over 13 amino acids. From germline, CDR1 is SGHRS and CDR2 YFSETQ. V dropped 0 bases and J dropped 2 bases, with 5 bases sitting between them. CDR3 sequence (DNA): TGCGCCAGCAGCTTGGGGGAGAACTATGGCTACACCTTC. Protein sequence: CASSLGENYGYTF.

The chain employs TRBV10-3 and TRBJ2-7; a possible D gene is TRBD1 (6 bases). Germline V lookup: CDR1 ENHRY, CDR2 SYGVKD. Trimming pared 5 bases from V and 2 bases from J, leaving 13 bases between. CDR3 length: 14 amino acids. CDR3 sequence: CAISPRDTAYEQYF. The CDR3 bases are TGTGCCATCAGTCCAAGGGACACGGCCTACGAGCAGTACTTC.

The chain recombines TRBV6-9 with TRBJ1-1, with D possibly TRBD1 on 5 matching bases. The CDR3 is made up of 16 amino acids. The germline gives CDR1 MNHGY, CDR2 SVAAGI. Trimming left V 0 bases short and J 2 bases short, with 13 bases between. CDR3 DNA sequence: TGTGCCAGCAGTTATTCGTCAGCAGGGAATAACACTGAAGCTTTCTTT. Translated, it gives CASSYSSAGNNTEAFF.

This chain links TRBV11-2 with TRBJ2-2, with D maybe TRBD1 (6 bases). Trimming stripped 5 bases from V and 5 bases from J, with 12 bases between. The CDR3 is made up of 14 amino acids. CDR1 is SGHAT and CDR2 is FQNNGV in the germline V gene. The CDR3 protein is CASSRNRETGELFF. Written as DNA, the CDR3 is TGTGCCAGCAGCAGAAACAGGGAAACCGGGGAGCTGTTTTTT.

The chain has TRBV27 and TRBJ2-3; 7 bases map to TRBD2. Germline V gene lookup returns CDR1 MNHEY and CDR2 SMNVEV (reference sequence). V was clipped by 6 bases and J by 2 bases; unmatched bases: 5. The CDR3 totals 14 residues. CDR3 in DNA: TGTGCCAGCAGAGGGCTAGCGGCCACAGATACGCAGTATTTT. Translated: CASRGLAATDTQYF.

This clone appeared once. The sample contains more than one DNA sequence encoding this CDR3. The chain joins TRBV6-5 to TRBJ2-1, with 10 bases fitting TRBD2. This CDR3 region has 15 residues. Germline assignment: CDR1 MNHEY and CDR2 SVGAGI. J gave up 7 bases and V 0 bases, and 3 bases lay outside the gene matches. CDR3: CASSYSSGRGNEQFF. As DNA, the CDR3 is TGTGCCAGCAGTTACTCAAGCGGGAGGGGAAATGAGCAGTTCTTC.

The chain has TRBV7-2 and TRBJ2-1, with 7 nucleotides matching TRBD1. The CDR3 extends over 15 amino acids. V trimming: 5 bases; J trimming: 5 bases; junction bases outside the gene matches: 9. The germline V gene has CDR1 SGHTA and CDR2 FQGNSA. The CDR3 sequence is CASSMIPGQNNEQFF. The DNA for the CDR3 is TGTGCCAGCAGCATGATACCGGGACAGAACAATGAGCAGTTCTTC.